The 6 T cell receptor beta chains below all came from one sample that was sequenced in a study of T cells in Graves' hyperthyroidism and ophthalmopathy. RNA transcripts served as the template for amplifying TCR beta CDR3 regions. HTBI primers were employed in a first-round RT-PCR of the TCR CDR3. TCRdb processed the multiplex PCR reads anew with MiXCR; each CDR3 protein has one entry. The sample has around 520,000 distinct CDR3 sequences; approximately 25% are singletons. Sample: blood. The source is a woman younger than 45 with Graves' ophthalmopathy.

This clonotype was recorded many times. The CDR3 here is CASRQAGGYGYTF. In nucleotides, the CDR3 is TGTGCCAGCAGGCAGGCGGGAGGCTATGGCTACACCTTC. The V gene is TRBV27, the J gene TRBJ1-2; D not resolved. Germline assignment: CDR1 MNHEY and CDR2 SMNVEV (reference sequence). The V gene lost 6 bases and the J gene lost 4 bases, with 12 bases spanning the gap. The CDR3 has 13 residues.

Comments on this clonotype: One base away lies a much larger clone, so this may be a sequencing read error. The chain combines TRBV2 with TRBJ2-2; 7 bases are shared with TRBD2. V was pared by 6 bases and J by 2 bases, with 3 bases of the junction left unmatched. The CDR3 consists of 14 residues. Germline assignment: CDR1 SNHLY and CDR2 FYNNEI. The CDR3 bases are TGTGCCAGCAGCCGGACTAGTAACACCGGGGAGCTGTTTTTT. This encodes CASSRTSNTGELFF.

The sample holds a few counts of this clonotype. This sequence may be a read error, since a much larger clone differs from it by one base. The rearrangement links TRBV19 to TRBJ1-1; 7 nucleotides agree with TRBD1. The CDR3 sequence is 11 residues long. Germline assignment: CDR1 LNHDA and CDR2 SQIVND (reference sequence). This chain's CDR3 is CTSKQGTEAFF. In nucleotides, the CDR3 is TGTACCAGCAAACAGGGGACTGAAGCTTTCTTT. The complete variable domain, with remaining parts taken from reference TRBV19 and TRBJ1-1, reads DGGITQSPKYLFRKEGQNVTLSCEQNLNHDAMYWYRQDPGQGLRLIYYSQIVNDFQKGDIAEGYSVSREKKESFPLTVTSAQKNPTAFYLCTSKQGTEAFFGQGTRLTVV.

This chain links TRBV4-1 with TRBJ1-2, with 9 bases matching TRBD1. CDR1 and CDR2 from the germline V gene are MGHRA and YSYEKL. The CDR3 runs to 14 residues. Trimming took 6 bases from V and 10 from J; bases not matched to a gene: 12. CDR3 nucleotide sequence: TGCGCCAGCAGGGTCCCCGGGACAGGGTACGACTACACCTTC. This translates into CASRVPGTGYDYTF.

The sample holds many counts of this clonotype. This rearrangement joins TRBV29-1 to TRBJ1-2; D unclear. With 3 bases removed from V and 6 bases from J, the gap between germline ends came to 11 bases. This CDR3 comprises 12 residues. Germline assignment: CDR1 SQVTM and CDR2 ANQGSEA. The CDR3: CSVDRSFNGYTF. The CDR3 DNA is TGCAGCGTTGACAGGAGTTTCAATGGCTACACCTTC.

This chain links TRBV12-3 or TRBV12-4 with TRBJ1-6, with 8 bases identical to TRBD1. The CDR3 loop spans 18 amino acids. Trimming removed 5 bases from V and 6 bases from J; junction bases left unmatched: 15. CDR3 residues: CASSAYVWEDRANSPLHF. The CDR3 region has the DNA TGTGCCAGCAGTGCTTACGTATGGGAGGACAGGGCTAATTCACCCCTCCACTTT.